These T cell receptor beta chains were read from a single sample in a study of T-cell memory formation after mild COVID-19. TCRdb called the 5' RACE reads again in MiXCR, with one record for every CDR3 protein. The sample holds 300,000 to 350,000 distinct CDR3 sequences, roughly an eighth seen once. The sequencing input was PBMCs or a T cell subset sorted from them (not recorded which). The source of these receptors is a man aged 18-30 years who had mild COVID-19 (a few samples of this study predate the infection). Cell type and time point are not known. Each CDR3 is given with its conserved first and last residue. The D gene is left open where the match is weak. Clone size appears in some rows only: once, few, many, or a class for an expanded clone.

abundance | j_gene | v_gene | d_gene | CDR3aa | CDR3nt
few | TRBJ2-1 | TRBV7-3 | TRBD1 | CASSSDREYNEQFF | TGTGCCAGCAGCTCCGACAGGGAGTACAATGAGCAGTTCTTC
few | TRBJ1-5 | TRBV28 | NA | CASSSPLEPQHF | TGTGCCAGCAGTTCCCCGTTGGAGCCCCAGCATTTT
NA | TRBJ1-2 | TRBV7-6 | TRBD1 | CASSPGQGTGGYTF | TGTGCCAGCAGCCCCGGACAGGGTACGGGAGGCTACACCTTC
many | TRBJ1-1 | TRBV11-2 | NA | CASSYSAARRMNTEAFF | TGTGCCAGCAGCTATTCCGCCGCACGGAGGATGAACACTGAAGCTTTCTTT
NA | TRBJ2-5 | TRBV4-1 | NA | CASSPILGETQYF | TGCGCCAGCAGCCCGATTTTAGGGGAGACCCAGTACTTC
few | TRBJ2-3 | TRBV18 | NA | CASSPPAGLADTQYF | TGTGCCAGCTCACCACCGGCAGGTTTGGCAGATACGCAGTATTTT
few | TRBJ1-2 | TRBV7-2 | TRBD1 | CASSARPRQGSHGYTF | TGTGCCAGCTCAGCTCGGCCTCGACAGGGAAGCCATGGCTACACCTTC
few | TRBJ1-5 | TRBV20-1 | TRBD1 | CSASQGQGFGQPQHF | TGCAGTGCTAGTCAGGGACAGGGATTTGGTCAGCCCCAGCATTTT
NA | TRBJ2-5 | TRBV3-1 | TRBD2 | CVSSQGRTSGGKETQYF | TGTGTCAGCAGCCAAGGACGGACTAGCGGGGGGAAAGAGACCCAGTACTTC
NA | TRBJ2-3 | TRBV4-1 | NA | CASSLPLVSAGRLRQSSTDTQYF | TGCGCCAGCAGCCTCCCCTTGGTTTCGGCGGGCAGACTCCGCCAATCTAGCACAGATACGCAGTATTTT
few | TRBJ2-5 | TRBV20-1 | TRBD2 | CSARDLPSGHQETQYF | TGCAGTGCTAGAGATCTGCCTAGCGGGCATCAAGAGACCCAGTACTTC
NA | TRBJ1-1 | TRBV15 | NA | CATSDRSRHGRNTEAFF | TGTGCCACCAGCGACCGTTCGCGACATGGACGGAACACTGAAGCTTTCTTT
NA | TRBJ2-5 | TRBV12-3/TRBV12-4 | NA | CASSYTGQETQYF | TGTGCCAGCAGTTACACAGGTCAAGAGACCCAGTACTTC
few | TRBJ2-1 | TRBV29-1 | TRBD2 | CSVNVMRGGLNEQFF | TGCAGCGTTAACGTAATGCGGGGGGGCCTGAATGAGCAGTTCTTC
many | TRBJ2-4 | TRBV12-3/TRBV12-4 | TRBD2 | CASSSRLALDIQYF | TGTGCCAGCAGTTCTAGACTAGCCCTAGACATTCAGTACTTC
few | TRBJ2-2 | TRBV20-1 | NA | CSAGLSSVAGELFF | TGCAGTGCTGGACTATCCTCTGTTGCCGGGGAGCTGTTTTTT
few | TRBJ2-7 | TRBV4-1 | NA | CASSQVGTVVSYEQYF | TGCGCCAGCAGCCAAGTAGGGACGGTTGTCTCCTACGAGCAGTACTTC
few | TRBJ2-1 | TRBV12-3/TRBV12-4 | TRBD2 | CASSPGRERGGQGEQFF | TGTGCCAGCAGTCCGGGACGTGAGCGGGGGGGCCAGGGTGAGCAGTTCTTC
many | TRBJ2-3 | TRBV12-3/TRBV12-4 | TRBD1 | CASSLDRGHTDTQYF | TGTGCCAGCAGTTTAGACAGGGGGCACACAGATACGCAGTATTTT
few | TRBJ2-1 | TRBV11-3 | NA | CASSLRDRNEQFF | TGTGCCAGCAGCCTCCGGGACCGCAATGAGCAGTTCTTC
few | TRBJ1-2 | TRBV7-2 | NA | CASSLAAASHGYTF | TGTGCCAGCAGCTTGGCGGCAGCTTCTCATGGCTACACCTTC
NA | TRBJ2-1 | TRBV4-1 | TRBD2 | CASSRRLAGDNEQFF | TGCGCCAGCAGCCGCCGACTAGCGGGGGATAATGAGCAGTTCTTC
NA | TRBJ2-2 | TRBV6-5 | NA | CALFILGVTGELFF | TGTGCCCTTTTTATTCTCGGAGTCACCGGGGAGCTGTTTTTT
NA | TRBJ1-5 | TRBV7-8 | TRBD1 | CASSSQGGTGKIPQHF | TGTGCCAGCAGCTCACAAGGAGGGACAGGGAAAATACCCCAGCATTTT
few | TRBJ2-2 | TRBV9 | TRBD1 | CASSDRQGNTGELFF | TGTGCCAGCAGCGACCGACAGGGGAACACCGGGGAGCTGTTTTTT
NA | TRBJ2-1 | TRBV4-1 | NA | CASSQSTVEQFF | TGCGCCAGCAGCCAATCGACAGTTGAGCAGTTCTTC
NA | TRBJ2-3 | TRBV9 | TRBD2 | CASSPSGTSGAYTQYF | TGTGCCAGCAGCCCGTCCGGAACTAGCGGGGCATATACGCAGTATTTT
many | TRBJ1-5 | TRBV25-1 | NA | CASSEDSEYSNQPQHF | TGTGCCAGCAGTGAGGACAGTGAGTATAGCAATCAGCCCCAGCATTTT
NA | TRBJ2-3 | TRBV12-3/TRBV12-4 | NA | CASSSAAGRGITDTQYF | TGTGCCAGCAGCTCCGCGGCAGGGCGGGGAATCACAGATACGCAGTATTTT
NA | TRBJ2-3 | TRBV12-3/TRBV12-4 | TRBD2 | CASSRLAGGPNTDTQYF | TGTGCCAGCAGTCGACTAGCGGGGGGGCCGAACACAGATACGCAGTATTTT
NA | TRBJ1-5 | TRBV7-2 | TRBD1 | CASSLGPRGLGQGNQPQHF | TGTGCCAGCAGCTTAGGACCCCGAGGATTGGGACAGGGCAATCAGCCCCAGCATTTT
NA | TRBJ2-2 | TRBV24-1 | NA | CATSDLDLGPNTGELFF | TGTGCCACCAGTGATTTGGACCTGGGACCCAACACCGGGGAGCTGTTTTTT
few | TRBJ2-3 | TRBV28 | NA | CASSPGKAPSTDTQYF | TGTGCCAGCAGCCCCGGGAAGGCACCTAGCACAGATACGCAGTATTTT
many | TRBJ2-2 | TRBV20-1 | TRBD2 | CSARSGGASGGELFF | TGCAGTGCCCGTAGCGGGGGGGCTTCGGGCGGGGAGCTGTTTTTT
NA | TRBJ1-5 | TRBV7-9 | TRBD1 | CASSSGTGIPSNQPQHF | TGTGCCAGCAGCTCCGGGACAGGGATCCCTAGCAATCAGCCCCAGCATTTT
few | TRBJ2-7 | TRBV29-1 | TRBD1 | CSVWGQGGNEQYF | TGCAGCGTATGGGGACAGGGTGGGAACGAGCAGTACTTC
NA | TRBJ1-6 | TRBV6-1 | NA | CASSEGVITNSPLHF | TGTGCCAGCAGTGAGGGGGTGATTACGAATTCACCCCTCCACTTT
few | TRBJ1-6 | TRBV18 | NA | CASSPIQGNSPLHF | TGTGCCAGCTCACCTATCCAGGGTAATTCACCCCTCCACTTT
few | TRBJ1-5 | TRBV7-9 | NA | CASSLDSTSNQPQHF | TGTGCCAGCAGCTTAGATAGTACGAGCAATCAGCCCCAGCATTTT
once | TRBJ1-2 | TRBV7-9 | TRBD1 | CASSADRADGYTF | TGTGCCAGCAGCGCAGACAGGGCGGATGGCTACACCTTC
NA | TRBJ2-1 | TRBV19 | TRBD1 | CASSLGGQGRSEQFF | TGTGCCAGTAGTTTGGGGGGACAGGGACGGAGTGAGCAGTTCTTC
many | TRBJ2-1 | TRBV7-2 | TRBD1 | CASSLRDRVAYNEQFF | TGTGCCAGCAGTCTCCGGGACAGGGTAGCCTACAATGAGCAGTTCTTC
many | TRBJ2-2 | TRBV5-1 | NA | CASRGTNTGELFF | TGCGCCAGCAGGGGTACGAACACCGGGGAGCTGTTTTTT
NA | TRBJ1-1 | TRBV5-1 | NA | CASSPDPNTEAFF | TGCGCCAGCAGCCCCGACCCGAACACTGAAGCTTTCTTT
few | TRBJ1-5 | TRBV9 | TRBD1 | CASSAGGDDNQPQHF | TGTGCCAGCAGTGCAGGGGGCGACGACAATCAGCCCCAGCATTTT
NA | TRBJ2-5 | TRBV24-1 | NA | CATSDLYQETQYF | TGTGCCACCAGTGATTTATACCAAGAGACCCAGTACTTC
many | TRBJ2-1 | TRBV11-3 | TRBD1 | CASSGQGRRGEQFF | TGTGCCAGCAGCGGACAGGGGCGACGGGGTGAGCAGTTCTTC
NA | TRBJ2-2 | TRBV7-9 | NA | CASSLATTGELFF | TGTGCCAGCAGCTTGGCCACCACCGGGGAGCTGTTTTTT
NA | TRBJ2-3 | TRBV6-5 | TRBD1 | CASSDRGQGGGPIDTQYF | TGTGCCAGCAGTGACAGGGGGCAGGGCGGGGGGCCGATCGATACGCAGTATTTT
NA | TRBJ1-6 | TRBV7-3 | NA | CASSVNGGPLHF | TGTGCCAGCAGCGTAAACGGGGGACCCCTCCACTTT
NA | TRBJ2-7 | TRBV18 | NA | CASSPLPIGSAYEQYF | TGTGCCAGCTCACCGCTTCCCATAGGGTCCGCCTACGAGCAGTACTTC
few | TRBJ1-5 | TRBV7-2 | NA | CASSLGPKGQPQHF | TGTGCCAGCAGCTTAGGCCCCAAGGGTCAGCCCCAGCATTTT